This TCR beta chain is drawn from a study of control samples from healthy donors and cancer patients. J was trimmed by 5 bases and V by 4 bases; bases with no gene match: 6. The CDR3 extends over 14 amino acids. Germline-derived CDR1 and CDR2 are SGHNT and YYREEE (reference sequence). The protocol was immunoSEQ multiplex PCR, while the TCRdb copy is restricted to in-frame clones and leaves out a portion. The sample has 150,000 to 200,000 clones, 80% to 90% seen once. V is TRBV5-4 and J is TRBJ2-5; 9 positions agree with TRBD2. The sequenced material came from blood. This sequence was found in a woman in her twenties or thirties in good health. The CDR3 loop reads CASSPLGTSETQYF. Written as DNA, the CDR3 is TGTGCCAGCAGCCCTCTCGGGACTAGCGAGACCCAGTACTTC.